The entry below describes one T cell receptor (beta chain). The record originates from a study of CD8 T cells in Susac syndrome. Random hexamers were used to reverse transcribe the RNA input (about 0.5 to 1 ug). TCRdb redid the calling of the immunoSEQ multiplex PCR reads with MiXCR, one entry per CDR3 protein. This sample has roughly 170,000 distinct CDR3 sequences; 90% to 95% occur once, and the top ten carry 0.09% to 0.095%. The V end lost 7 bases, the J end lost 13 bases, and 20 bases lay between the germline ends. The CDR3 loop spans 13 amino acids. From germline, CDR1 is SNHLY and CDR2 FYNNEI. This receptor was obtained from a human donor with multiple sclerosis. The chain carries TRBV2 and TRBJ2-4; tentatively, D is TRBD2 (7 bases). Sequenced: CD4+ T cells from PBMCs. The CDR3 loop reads CASNYEGGTLQYF. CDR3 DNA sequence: TGTGCCAGCAACTACGAGGGGGGGACACTCCAGTACTTC.